The sequence of this TCR beta chain was determined in a study of shared clonotypes between healthy human individuals. Germline CDR1 is LNHDA and CDR2 is SQIVND (reference sequence). The CDR3 extends over 14 amino acids. Trimming left V 5 bases short and J 0 bases short, with 10 bases between. Notes on this clone: Its cognate antigen is unknown.

Some clones are missing from TCRdb's copy, which holds only in-frame ones; the method was immunoSEQ multiplex PCR. In the table there are about 2,500,000 clones, just over 90% of which are singletons. General study results and limits: As a rule, naive subsets had a larger estimated richness than memory subsets. When compared with the clonotypes that were shared by all four sorted-subset donors, the non-shared clonotypes turned out to have lower generation probabilities.

All donors qualified as healthy HIV-negative adults and had experienced no recent acute infections or vaccinations. Researchers partitioned CD4+ cells into CD45RA+ naive and CD45RA-negative memory subsets. Source material: naive CD4+ T cells sorted from blood. Subset denoted: CD45RA+ positively selected. This sequence originates from a man between 18 and 29 years old in good health. The chain has TRBV19 and TRBJ1-2, with a weak D call TRBD1 (6 bases). The CDR3 protein is CASSWDTPNYGYTF. CDR3 nucleotides: TGTGCCAGTAGTTGGGACACCCCTAACTATGGCTACACCTTC.